Sequencing of this TCR beta chain was carried out in a study of OX40 agonist ivuxolimab in advanced cancers. From germline, CDR1 is KGHSH and CDR2 LQKENI. The V end was cut by 4 bases, the J end by 0 bases, with 12 bases between. CDR3 length: 15 residues. The method was immunoSEQ multiplex PCR; TCRdb's version includes in-frame clones alone and lacks a portion of them. The table includes some 83,000 clones, roughly 86% detected once. This TCR was recovered from an adult with an advanced solid tumor such as melanoma, head and neck, liver or kidney cancer. The material sequenced was CD4+ or CD8+ T cells sorted from blood, taken in a trial of the OX40 agonist ivuxolimab. The chain employs TRBV18 and TRBJ1-2; D call uncertain. The CDR3 DNA is TGTGCCAGCTCACAATCCCCAGCGGCTAACTATGGCTACACCTTC. Protein sequence: CASSQSPAANYGYTF.